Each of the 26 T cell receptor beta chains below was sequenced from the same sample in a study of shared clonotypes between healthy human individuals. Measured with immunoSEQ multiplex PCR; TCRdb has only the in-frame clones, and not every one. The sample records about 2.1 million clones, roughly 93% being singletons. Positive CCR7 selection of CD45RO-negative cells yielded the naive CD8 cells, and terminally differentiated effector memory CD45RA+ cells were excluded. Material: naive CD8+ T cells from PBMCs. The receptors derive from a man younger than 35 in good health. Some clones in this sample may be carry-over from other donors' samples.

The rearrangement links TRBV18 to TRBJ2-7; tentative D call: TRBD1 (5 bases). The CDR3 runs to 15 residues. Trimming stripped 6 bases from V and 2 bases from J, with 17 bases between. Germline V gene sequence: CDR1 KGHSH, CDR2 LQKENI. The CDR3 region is CASSPDRLGPYEQYF. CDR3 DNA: TGTGCCAGCTCTCCCGACAGACTGGGCCCCTACGAGCAGTACTTC.

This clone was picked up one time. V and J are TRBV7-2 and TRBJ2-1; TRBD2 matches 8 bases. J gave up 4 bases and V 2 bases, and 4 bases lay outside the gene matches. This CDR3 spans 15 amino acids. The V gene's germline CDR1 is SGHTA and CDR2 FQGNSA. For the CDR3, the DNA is TGTGCCAGCAGCTTAAGGGCGGGAGGTTACAATGAGCAGTTCTTC. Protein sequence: CASSLRAGGYNEQFF.

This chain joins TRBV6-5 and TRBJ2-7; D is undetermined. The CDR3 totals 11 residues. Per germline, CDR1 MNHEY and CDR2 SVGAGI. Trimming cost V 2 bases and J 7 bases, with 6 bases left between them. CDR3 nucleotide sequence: TGTGCCAGCAGTTACGCGGAGGAGCAGTACTTC. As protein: CASSYAEEQYF.

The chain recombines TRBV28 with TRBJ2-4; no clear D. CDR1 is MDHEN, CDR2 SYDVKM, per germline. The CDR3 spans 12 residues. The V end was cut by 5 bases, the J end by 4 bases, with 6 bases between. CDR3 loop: CASSPWKNIQYF. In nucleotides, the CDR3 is TGTGCCAGCAGTCCGTGGAAAAACATTCAGTACTTC. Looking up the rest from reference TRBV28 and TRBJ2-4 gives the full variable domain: DVKVTQSSRYLVKRTGEKVFLECVQDMDHENMFWYRQDPGLGLRLIYFSYDVKMKEKGDIPEGYSVSREKKERFSLILESASTNQTSMYLCASSPWKNIQYFGAGTRLSVL.

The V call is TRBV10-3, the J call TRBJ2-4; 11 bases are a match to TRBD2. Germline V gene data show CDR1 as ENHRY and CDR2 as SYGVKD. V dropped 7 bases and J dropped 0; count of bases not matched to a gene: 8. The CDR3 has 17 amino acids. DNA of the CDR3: TGTGCCATCAAGCGACTAGCGGGGAAACTAGCCAAAAACATTCAGTACTTC. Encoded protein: CAIKRLAGKLAKNIQYF.

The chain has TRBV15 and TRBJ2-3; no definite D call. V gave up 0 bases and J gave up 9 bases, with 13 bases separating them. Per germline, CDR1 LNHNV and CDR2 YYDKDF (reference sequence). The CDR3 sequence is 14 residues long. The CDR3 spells CATSREGLAATQYF. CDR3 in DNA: TGTGCCACCAGCAGAGAAGGTTTGGCAGCCACGCAGTATTTT.

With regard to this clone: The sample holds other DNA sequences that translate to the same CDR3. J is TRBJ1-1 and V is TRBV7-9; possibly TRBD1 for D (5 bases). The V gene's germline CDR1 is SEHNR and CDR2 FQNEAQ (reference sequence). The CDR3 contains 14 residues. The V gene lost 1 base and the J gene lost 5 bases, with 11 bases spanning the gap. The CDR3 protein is CASSLVGGGTEAFF. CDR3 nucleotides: TGTGCCAGCAGCTTAGTGGGCGGGGGAACTGAAGCTTTCTTT.

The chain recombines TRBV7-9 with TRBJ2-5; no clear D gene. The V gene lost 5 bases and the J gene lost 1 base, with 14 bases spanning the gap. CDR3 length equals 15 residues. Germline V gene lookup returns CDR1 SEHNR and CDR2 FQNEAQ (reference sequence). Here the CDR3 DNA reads TGTGCCAGCAGCCACCACTGGGATCTCCAAGAGACCCAGTACTTC. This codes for CASSHHWDLQETQYF.

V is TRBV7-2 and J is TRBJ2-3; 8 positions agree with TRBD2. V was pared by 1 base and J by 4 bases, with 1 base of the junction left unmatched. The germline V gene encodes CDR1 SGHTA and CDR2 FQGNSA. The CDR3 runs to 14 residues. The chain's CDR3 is CASSLVGRADTQYF. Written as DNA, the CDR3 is TGTGCCAGCAGCTTAGTCGGGAGGGCAGATACGCAGTATTTT.

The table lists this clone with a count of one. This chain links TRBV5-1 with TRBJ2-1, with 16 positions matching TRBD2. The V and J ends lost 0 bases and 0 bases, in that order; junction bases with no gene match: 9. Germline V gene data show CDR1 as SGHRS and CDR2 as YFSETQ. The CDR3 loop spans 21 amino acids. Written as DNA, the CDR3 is TGCGCCAGCAGCTTGGGCCTGGGACTAGCGGGAGGGCTGAGCTCCTACAATGAGCAGTTCTTC. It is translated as CASSLGLGLAGGLSSYNEQFF.

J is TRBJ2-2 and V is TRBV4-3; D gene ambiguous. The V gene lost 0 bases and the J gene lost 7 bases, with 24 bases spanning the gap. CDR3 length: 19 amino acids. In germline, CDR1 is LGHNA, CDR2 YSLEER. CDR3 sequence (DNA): TGCGCCAGCAGCCAAGATGTCCCGGAACTCCTTAGACTCGGCGGGGAGCTGTTTTTT. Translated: CASSQDVPELLRLGGELFF.

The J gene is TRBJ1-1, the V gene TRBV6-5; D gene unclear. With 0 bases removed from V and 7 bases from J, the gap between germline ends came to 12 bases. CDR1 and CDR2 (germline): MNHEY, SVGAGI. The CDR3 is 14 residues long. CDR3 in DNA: TGTGCCAGCAGTTACTCGTATGGCGCCTATGAAGCTTTCTTT. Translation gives CASSYSYGAYEAFF.

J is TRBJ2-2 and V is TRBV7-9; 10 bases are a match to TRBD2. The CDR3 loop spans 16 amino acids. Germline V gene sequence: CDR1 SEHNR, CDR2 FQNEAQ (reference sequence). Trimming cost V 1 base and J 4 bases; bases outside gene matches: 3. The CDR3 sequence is CASSLVPSGSTGELFF. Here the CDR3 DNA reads TGTGCCAGCAGCTTAGTTCCTAGCGGGAGCACCGGGGAGCTGTTTTTT.

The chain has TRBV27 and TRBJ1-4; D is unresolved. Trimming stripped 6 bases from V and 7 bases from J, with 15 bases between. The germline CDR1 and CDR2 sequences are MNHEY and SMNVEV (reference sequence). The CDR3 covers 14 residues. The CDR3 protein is CASRYGNRGEKLFF. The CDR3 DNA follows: TGTGCCAGCAGATACGGGAACCGGGGTGAAAAACTGTTTTTT.

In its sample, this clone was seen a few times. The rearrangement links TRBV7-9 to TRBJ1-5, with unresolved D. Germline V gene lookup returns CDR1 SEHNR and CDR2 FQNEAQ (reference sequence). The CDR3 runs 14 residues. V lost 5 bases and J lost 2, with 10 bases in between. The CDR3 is CASSTREGNQPQHF. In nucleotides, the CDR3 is TGTGCCAGCAGCACGAGAGAAGGCAATCAGCCCCAGCATTTT. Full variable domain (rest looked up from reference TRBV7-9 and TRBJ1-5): DTGVSQNPRHKITKRGQNVTFRCDPISEHNRLYWYRQTLGQGPEFLTYFQNEAQLEKSRLLSDRFSAERPKGSFSTLEIQRTEQGDSAMYLCASSTREGNQPQHFGDGTRLSIL.

The CDR3 DNA is TGTGCCATCAGTGAGTCAGGCGGGAGGGTTACCGATGAGCAGTTCTTC. Translating gives CAISESGGRVTDEQFF. The rearrangement joins TRBV10-3 to TRBJ2-1; 9 bases align to TRBD2. The CDR3 runs 16 residues. Germline values: CDR1 ENHRY, CDR2 SYGVKD. V dropped 0 bases and J dropped 8; count of bases not matched to a gene: 8.

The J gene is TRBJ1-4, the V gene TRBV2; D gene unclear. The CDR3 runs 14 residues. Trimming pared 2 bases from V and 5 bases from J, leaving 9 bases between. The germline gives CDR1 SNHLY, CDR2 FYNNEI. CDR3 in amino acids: CASSESHGNEKLFF. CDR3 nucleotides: TGTGCCAGCAGTGAATCCCACGGGAATGAAAAACTGTTTTTT. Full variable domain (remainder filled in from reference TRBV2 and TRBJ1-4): EPEVTQTPSHQVTQMGQEVILRCVPISNHLYFYWYRQILGQKVEFLVSFYNNEISEKSEIFDDQFSVERPDGSNFTLKIRSTKLEDSAMYFCASSESHGNEKLFFGSGTQLSVL.

In nucleotides, the CDR3 is TGTGCCAGCAGCTCACTTCAGGGGAGCTCCTACGAGCAGTACTTC. It specifies CASSSLQGSSYEQYF. The genes are TRBV7-2 and TRBJ2-7, with D possibly TRBD1 on 6 matching bases. V lost 4 bases, J lost 0 bases, and 13 bases lay in between. Germline lookup yields CDR1 SGHTA and CDR2 FQGNSA. The CDR3 spans 15 residues. Drawing the rest from reference TRBV7-2 and TRBJ2-7, the complete variable domain is GAGVSQSPSNKVTEKGKDVELRCDPISGHTALYWYRQSLGQGLEFLIYFQGNSAPDKSGLPSDRFSAERTGGSVSTLTIQRTQQEDSAVYLCASSSLQGSSYEQYFGPGTRLTVT.

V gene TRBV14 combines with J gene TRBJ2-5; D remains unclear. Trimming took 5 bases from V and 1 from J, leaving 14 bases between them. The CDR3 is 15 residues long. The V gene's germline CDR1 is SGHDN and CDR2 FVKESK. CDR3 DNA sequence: TGTGCCAGCAGCAAGCCTTCGGAGCTCCAAGAGACCCAGTACTTC. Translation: CASSKPSELQETQYF.

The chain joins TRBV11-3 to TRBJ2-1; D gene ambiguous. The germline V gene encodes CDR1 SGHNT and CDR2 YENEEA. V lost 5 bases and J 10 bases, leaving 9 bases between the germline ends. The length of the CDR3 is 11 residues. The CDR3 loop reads CASSQLGEQFF. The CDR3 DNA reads TGTGCCAGCAGCCAATTGGGGGAGCAGTTCTTC.

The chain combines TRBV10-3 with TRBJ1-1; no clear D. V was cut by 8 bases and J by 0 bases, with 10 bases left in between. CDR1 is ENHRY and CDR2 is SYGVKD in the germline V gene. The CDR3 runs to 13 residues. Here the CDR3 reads CAIGYGMNTEAFF. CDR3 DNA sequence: TGTGCCATCGGTTACGGCATGAACACTGAAGCTTTCTTT.

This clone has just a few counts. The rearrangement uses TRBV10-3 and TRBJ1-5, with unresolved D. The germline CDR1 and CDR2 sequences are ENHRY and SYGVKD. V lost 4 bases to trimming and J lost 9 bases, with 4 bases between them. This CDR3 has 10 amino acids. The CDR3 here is CAISGRPQHF. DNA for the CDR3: TGTGCCATCAGTGGACGGCCCCAGCATTTT.

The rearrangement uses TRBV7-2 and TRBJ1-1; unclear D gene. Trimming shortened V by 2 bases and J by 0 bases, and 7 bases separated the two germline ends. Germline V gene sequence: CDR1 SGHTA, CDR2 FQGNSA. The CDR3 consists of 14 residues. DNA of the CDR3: TGTGCCAGCAGCTTATTGGGTGTGAACACTGAAGCTTTCTTT. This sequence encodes CASSLLGVNTEAFF.

This CDR3 is CATSSSGRPLWEQYF. The DNA for the CDR3 is TGTGCCACCAGCAGTAGCGGGAGGCCCCTCTGGGAGCAGTACTTC. J is TRBJ2-7 and V is TRBV15, with 10 positions matching TRBD2. The germline V gene encodes CDR1 LNHNV and CDR2 YYDKDF (reference sequence). The V segment lost 3 bases and the J segment 7 bases; nucleotides outside the gene matches: 9. The CDR3 is made up of 15 amino acids.

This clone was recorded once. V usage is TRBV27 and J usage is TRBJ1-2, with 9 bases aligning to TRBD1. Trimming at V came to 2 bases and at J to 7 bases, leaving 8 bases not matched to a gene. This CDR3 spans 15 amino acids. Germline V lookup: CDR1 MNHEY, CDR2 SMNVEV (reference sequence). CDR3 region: CASSLTATGGGGYTF. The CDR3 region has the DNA TGTGCCAGCAGTTTAACCGCGACAGGGGGAGGTGGCTACACCTTC.

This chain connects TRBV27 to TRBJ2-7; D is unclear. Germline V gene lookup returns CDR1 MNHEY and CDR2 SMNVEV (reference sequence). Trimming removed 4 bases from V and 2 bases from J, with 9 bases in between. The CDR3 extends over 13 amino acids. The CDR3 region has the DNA TGTGCCAGCAGTTCCGTTCTCCCCTACGAGCAGTACTTC. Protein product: CASSSVLPYEQYF.